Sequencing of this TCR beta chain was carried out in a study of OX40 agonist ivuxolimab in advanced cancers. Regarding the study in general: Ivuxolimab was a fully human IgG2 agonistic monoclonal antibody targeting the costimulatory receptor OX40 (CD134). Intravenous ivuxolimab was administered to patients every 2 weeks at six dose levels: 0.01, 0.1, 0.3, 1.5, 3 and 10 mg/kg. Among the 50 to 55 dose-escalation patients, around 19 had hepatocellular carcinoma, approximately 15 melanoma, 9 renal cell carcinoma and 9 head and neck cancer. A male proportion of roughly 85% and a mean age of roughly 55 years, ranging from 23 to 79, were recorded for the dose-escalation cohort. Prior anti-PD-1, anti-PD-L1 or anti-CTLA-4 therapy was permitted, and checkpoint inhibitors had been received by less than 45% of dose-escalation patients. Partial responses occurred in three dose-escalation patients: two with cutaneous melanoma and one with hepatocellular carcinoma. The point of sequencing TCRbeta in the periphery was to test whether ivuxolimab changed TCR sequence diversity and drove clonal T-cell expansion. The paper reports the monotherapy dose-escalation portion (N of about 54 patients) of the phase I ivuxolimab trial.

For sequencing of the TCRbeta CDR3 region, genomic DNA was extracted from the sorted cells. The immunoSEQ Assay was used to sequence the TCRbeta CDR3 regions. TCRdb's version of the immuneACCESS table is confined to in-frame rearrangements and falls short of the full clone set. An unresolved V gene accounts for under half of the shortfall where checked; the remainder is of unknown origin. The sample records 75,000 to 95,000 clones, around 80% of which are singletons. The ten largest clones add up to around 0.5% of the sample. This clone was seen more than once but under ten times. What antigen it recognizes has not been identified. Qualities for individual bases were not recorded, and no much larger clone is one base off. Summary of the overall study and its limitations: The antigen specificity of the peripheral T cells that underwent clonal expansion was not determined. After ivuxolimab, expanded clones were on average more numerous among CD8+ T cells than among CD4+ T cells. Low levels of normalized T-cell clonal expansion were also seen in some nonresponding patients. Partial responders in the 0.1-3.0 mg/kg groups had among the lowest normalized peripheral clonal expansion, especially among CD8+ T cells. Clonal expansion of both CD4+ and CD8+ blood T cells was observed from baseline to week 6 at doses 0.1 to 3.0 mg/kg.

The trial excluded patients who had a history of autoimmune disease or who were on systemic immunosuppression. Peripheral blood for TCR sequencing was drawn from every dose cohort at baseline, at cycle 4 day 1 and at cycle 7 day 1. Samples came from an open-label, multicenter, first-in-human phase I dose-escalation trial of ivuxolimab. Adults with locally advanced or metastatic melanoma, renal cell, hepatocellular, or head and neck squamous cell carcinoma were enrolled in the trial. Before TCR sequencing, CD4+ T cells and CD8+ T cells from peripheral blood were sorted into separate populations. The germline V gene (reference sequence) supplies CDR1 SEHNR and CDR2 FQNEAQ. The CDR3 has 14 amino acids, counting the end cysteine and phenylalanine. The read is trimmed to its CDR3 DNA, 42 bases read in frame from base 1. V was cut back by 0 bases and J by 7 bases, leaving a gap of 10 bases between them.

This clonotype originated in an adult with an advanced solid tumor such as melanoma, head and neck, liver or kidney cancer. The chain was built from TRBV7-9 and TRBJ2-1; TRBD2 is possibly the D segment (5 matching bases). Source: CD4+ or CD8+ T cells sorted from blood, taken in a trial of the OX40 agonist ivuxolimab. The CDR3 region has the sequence CASSLAGVGNEQFF. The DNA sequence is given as TGTGCCAGCAGCTTAGCGGGAGTAGGGAATGAGCAGTTCTTC. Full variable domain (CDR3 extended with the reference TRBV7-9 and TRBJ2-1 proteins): DTGVSQNPRHKITKRGQNVTFRCDPISEHNRLYWYRQTLGQGPEFLTYFQNEAQLEKSRLLSDRFSAERPKGSFSTLEIQRTEQGDSAMYLCASSLAGVGNEQFFGPGTRLTVL.